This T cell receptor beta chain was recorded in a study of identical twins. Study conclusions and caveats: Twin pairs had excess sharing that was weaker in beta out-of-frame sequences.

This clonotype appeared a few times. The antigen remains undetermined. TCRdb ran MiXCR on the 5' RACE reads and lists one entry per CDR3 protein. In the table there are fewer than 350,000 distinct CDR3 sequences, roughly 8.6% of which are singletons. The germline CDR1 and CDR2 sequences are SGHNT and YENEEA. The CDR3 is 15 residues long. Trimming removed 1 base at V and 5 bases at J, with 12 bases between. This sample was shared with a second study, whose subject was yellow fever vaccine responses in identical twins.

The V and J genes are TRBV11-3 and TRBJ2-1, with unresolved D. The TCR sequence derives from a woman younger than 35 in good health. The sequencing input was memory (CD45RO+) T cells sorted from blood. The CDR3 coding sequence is TGTGCCAGCAGCTTAGGTCCACCGAAAAACAATGAGCAGTTCTTC. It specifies CASSLGPPKNNEQFF.